Listed below are T cell receptor beta chains from one sample, sequenced in a study of blood T cell repertoires in COVID-19. Method: immunoSEQ multiplex PCR; TCRdb's copy keeps in-frame clones and lacks some. The data hold around 280,000 clones, with over 85% observed a single time. Sequenced: peripheral blood. These receptors were taken from a woman under 40 with COVID-19, enrolled during active disease. Both conserved end residues are part of each CDR3. D genes are given only for firm matches. Size is stated for part of the rows, as once, few or many counts, or as a class when the clone is expanded.

V gene,D gene,clone size,J gene,CDR3 DNA,CDR3 protein
TRBV10-2,NA,few,TRBJ2-7,TGCGCCAGCAGAGGAGGGGGCGGGCCACTTAAGCAGTACTTC,CASRGGGGPLKQYF
TRBV2,NA,NA,TRBJ1-2,TGTGCCAGCAGTGGCCCCCGGGGTTTAGCTAACTATGGCTACACCTTC,CASSGPRGLANYGYTF
TRBV28,TRBD2,NA,TRBJ2-7,TGTGCCAGCAGTTTGGTTGCGGGGGGGCAAGAGCAGTACTTC,CASSLVAGGQEQYF
TRBV7-9,NA,once,TRBJ1-6,TGTGCCAGCAGCTTAGTGCAGGGTCTAAAGGATTCACCCCTCCACTTT,CASSLVQGLKDSPLHF
TRBV5-1,NA,NA,TRBJ1-1,TGCGCCAGCAGCGACGTGGGCCAAGCTTTCTTT,CASSDVGQAFF
TRBV29-1,NA,NA,TRBJ2-3,TGCAGCGTTGAAGTCCAGGGGACACGGGGGTATTTT,CSVEVQGTRGYF
TRBV19,NA,NA,TRBJ2-7,TGTGCCAGTAGTATTCGGGCCCGAGGAAGCACAGGGTACAGCTACGAGCAGTACTTC,CASSIRARGSTGYSYEQYF
TRBV4-1,NA,NA,TRBJ1-2,TGCGCCAGCAGCCAAGAGGGGCAGGGTCCTCCCAACCAATTC,CASSQEGQGPPNQF
TRBV7-9,NA,NA,TRBJ1-4,TGTGCCAGCAGCTCAGGCGTTGGGGAAAAACTGTTTTTT,CASSSGVGEKLFF
TRBV7-6,TRBD2,NA,TRBJ2-5,TGTGCCAGCAGCACGATAAGCGGGACTAGGGAGACCCAGTACTTC,CASSTISGTRETQYF
TRBV3-1/TRBV3-2,NA,NA,TRBJ1-1,TGTGCCAGCAGCCGGACAGCCGTGAACACTGAAGCTTTCTTT,CASSRTAVNTEAFF
TRBV30,NA,few,TRBJ2-7,TGTGCCAGCCGTCCCTCACCAACCTACGAGCAGTACTTC,CASRPSPTYEQYF